This entry is about one T cell receptor beta chain. Its antigen is unidentified. This specimen comes from a study of shared clonotypes between healthy human individuals. Every subset had its genomic DNA shared out evenly among several immunoSEQ plates. Sequencing was performed with immunoSEQ multiplex PCR; in TCRdb, only in-frame clones are kept and a portion is missing. The data show about 1.1 million clones, around three quarters seen once. The CDR3 sequence is 12 residues long. CDR1 is LNHDA, CDR2 SQIVND, per germline (reference sequence). Trimming pared 3 bases from V and 5 bases from J, leaving 6 bases between. Findings of the study overall: Naive CD4 clonotypes overlapped across several donors at about 5.3%.

J is TRBJ2-3 and V is TRBV19; the D is unclear. The sample taken for sequencing was memory CD4+ T cells from PBMCs. Subset given: CD45RA-negative fraction. The sequence derives from a man between 18 and 29 years old in good health. Some clones in this sample may be carry-over from other donors' samples. The CDR3 region is CASSMRVDTQYF. The CDR3 DNA is TGTGCCAGTAGTATGCGAGTAGATACGCAGTATTTT.